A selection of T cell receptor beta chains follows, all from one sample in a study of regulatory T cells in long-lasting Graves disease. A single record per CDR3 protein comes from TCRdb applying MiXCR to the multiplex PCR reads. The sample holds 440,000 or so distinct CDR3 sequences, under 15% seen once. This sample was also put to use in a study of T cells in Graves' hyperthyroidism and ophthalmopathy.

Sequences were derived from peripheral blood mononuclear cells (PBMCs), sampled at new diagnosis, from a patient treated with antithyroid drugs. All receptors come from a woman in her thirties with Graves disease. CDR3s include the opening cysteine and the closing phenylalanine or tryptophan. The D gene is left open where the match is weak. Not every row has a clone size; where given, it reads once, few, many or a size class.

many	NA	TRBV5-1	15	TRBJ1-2	CASSLEGSPRAGYTF	TGCGCCAGCAGCTTGGAAGGCAGTCCCAGAGCTGGCTACACCTTC
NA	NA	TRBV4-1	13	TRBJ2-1	CASSHQSANEQFF	TGCGCCAGCAGCCATCAGTCGGCCAATGAGCAGTTCTTC
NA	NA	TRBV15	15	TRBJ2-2	CATSRDNRAAGELFF	TGTGCCACCAGCAGAGATAACAGGGCTGCCGGGGAGCTGTTTTTT
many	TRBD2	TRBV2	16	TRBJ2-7	CASRQTSGIDSYEQYF	TGTGCCAGCAGACAGACTAGCGGGATCGACTCCTACGAGCAGTACTTC
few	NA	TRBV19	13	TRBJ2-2	CASSAENTGELFF	TGTGCCAGTAGTGCGGAAAACACCGGGGAGCTGTTTTTT
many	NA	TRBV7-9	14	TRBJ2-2	CASSWNSSPGELFF	TGTGCCAGCAGCTGGAACAGTAGTCCCGGGGAGCTGTTTTTT
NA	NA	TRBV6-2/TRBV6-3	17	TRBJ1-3	CASSYSRPSAEFYTIYF	TGTGCCAGCAGTTACTCGAGACCTTCCGCCGAGTTTTACACCATATATTTT
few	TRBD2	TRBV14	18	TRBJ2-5	CASSRETGLAGRTETQYF	TGTGCCAGCAGCCGCGAAACAGGACTAGCGGGAAGAACTGAGACCCAGTACTTC
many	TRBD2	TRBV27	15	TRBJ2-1	CASSLEGLAINEQFF	TGTGCCAGCAGTTTAGAGGGACTAGCGATCAATGAGCAGTTCTTC
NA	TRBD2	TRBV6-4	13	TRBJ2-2	CASSSREGRELFF	TGTGCCAGCAGTTCCCGGGAGGGTCGGGAGCTGTTTTTT
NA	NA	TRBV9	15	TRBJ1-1	CASSVGLAQNTEAFF	TGTGCCAGCAGCGTAGGTTTGGCACAGAACACTGAAGCTTTCTTT
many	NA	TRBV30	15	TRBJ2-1	CALDQGGGGIDEQFF	TGTGCCTTGGATCAGGGAGGAGGGGGGATCGACGAGCAGTTCTTC
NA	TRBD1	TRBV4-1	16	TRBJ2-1	CASSKGVTGPFNEQFF	TGCGCCAGCAGCAAAGGGGTGACAGGGCCTTTCAATGAGCAGTTCTTC
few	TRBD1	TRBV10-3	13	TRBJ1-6	CAINPGQGLSLHF	TGTGCCATCAACCCGGGACAGGGTTTGTCCCTCCACTTT
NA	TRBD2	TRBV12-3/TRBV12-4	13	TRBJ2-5	CASSRTSRETQYF	TGTGCCAGCAGCCGGACTAGCCGGGAGACCCAGTACTTC
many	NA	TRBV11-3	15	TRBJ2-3	CASSYLRESTDTQYF	TGTGCCAGCAGCTACCTCAGGGAGAGCACAGATACGCAGTATTTT
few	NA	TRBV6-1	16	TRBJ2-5	CASSGGSRGRQETQYF	TGTGCCAGCAGTGGAGGGTCGAGAGGGCGCCAAGAGACCCAGTACTTC
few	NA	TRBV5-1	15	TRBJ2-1	CASSLDGDSYNEQFF	TGCGCCAGCAGCTTAGACGGCGACTCCTACAATGAGCAGTTCTTC
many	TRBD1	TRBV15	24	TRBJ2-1	CATSRGGATPGTGGLMGFYNEQFF	TGTGCCACCAGCAGAGGTGGGGCCACCCCCGGGACAGGGGGCCTTATGGGCTTCTACAATGAGCAGTTCTTC
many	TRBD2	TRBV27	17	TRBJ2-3	CASSLSIAGGPTDTQYF	TGTGCCAGCAGTTTATCGATTGCGGGAGGGCCCACAGATACGCAGTATTTT
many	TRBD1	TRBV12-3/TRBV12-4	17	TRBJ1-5	CASSLGELDRGDQPQHF	TGTGCCAGCAGTTTGGGAGAGCTGGACAGGGGAGATCAGCCCCAGCATTTT
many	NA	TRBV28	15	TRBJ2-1	CASSLRGTPYNEQFF	TGTGCCAGCAGTTTACGGGGGACCCCCTACAATGAGCAGTTCTTC
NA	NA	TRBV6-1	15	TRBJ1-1	CASSNGGSVATEAFF	TGTGCCAGCAGTAACGGCGGCTCTGTGGCCACTGAAGCTTTCTTT
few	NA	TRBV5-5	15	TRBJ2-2	CASSPDIQTTGELFF	TGTGCCAGCAGCCCGGACATACAAACCACCGGGGAGCTGTTTTTT
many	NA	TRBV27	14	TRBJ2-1	CASSLSRGDNEQFF	TGTGCCAGCAGTTTATCGCGGGGCGACAATGAGCAGTTCTTC
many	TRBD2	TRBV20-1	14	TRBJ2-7	CSAREVSGRGEQYF	TGCAGTGCTAGAGAGGTCAGCGGGAGGGGCGAGCAGTACTTC
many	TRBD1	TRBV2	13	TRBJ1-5	CASSGTGLQPQHF	TGTGCCAGCAGCGGGACAGGGCTTCAGCCCCAGCATTTT
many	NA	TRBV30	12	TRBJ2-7	CAWSASPYEQYF	TGTGCCTGGAGTGCTTCTCCCTACGAGCAGTACTTC
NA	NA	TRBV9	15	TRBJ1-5	CASSVDGESNQPQHF	TGTGCCAGCAGCGTAGATGGAGAAAGCAATCAGCCCCAGCATTTT
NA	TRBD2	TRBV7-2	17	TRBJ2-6	CASSLGAGSSGANDLTF	TGTGCCAGCAGCTTAGGAGCGGGGTCATCTGGGGCCAACGACCTGACTTTC
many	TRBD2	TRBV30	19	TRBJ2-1	CAWRGYLAGGPRQNNEQFF	TGTGCCTGGAGGGGGTATCTAGCGGGAGGGCCCCGACAGAACAATGAGCAGTTCTTC
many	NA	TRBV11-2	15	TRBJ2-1	CASSLAGPLDNEQFF	TGTGCCAGCAGCTTGGCGGGCCCCCTGGACAATGAGCAGTTCTTC
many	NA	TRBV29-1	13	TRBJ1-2	CSVGGAANYGYTF	TGCAGCGTCGGAGGGGCCGCTAACTATGGCTACACCTTC
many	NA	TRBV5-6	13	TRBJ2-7	CASTYGPSYEQYF	TGTGCCAGCACCTATGGGCCCTCCTACGAGCAGTACTTC
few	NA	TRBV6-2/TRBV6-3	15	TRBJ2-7	CASIGSGYATYEQYF	TGTGCCAGCATTGGGAGCGGGTATGCCACCTACGAGCAGTACTTC
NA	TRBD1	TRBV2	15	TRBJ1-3	CASSDQGVAGNTIYF	TGTGCCAGCAGTGACCAGGGGGTAGCGGGAAACACCATATATTTT
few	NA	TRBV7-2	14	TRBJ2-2	CASSAERSTGELFF	TGTGCCAGCAGCGCGGAGAGGTCGACCGGGGAGCTGTTTTTT
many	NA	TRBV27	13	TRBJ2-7	CASKAGDMSEQYF	TGTGCCAGCAAAGCAGGGGATATGAGCGAGCAGTACTTC
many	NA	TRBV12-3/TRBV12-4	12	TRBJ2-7	CASSHYSYEQYF	TGTGCCAGCAGTCACTACTCCTACGAGCAGTACTTC
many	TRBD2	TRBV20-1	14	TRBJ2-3	CSASPAGVSDTQYF	TGCAGTGCTAGTCCAGCGGGAGTTTCAGATACGCAGTATTTT
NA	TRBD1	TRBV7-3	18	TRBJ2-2	CASSITGTGYANTGELFF	TGTGCCAGCAGCATTACCGGGACAGGGTACGCGAACACCGGGGAGCTGTTTTTT
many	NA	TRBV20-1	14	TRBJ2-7	CSARAALSSYEQYF	TGCAGTGCTAGAGCCGCCCTAAGCTCCTACGAGCAGTACTTC
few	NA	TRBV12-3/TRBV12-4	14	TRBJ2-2	CASSLEGPRGELFF	TGTGCCAGCAGTTTGGAGGGACCCAGGGGGGAGCTGTTTTTT
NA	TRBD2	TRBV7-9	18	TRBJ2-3	CASSSPIGLAGDTDTQYF	TGTGCCAGCAGCTCCCCTATAGGACTAGCGGGAGACACAGATACGCAGTATTTT
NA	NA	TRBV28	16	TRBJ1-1	CASTITPARSNTEAFF	TGTGCCAGCACCATCACGCCCGCCAGATCGAACACTGAAGCTTTCTTT
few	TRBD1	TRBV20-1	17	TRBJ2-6	CSATSTSGTANSQVLTF	TGCAGTGCTACCTCTACCTCCGGGACAGCGAACTCACAGGTCCTGACTTTC
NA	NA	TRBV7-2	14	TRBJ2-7	CASSLSRALTQQYF	TGTGCCAGCAGCCTAAGCCGGGCGCTTACGCAGCAGTACTTC
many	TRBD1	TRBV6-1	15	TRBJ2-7	CASRLEGAGTYEQYF	TGTGCCAGCAGGCTTGAGGGGGCAGGAACCTACGAGCAGTACTTC
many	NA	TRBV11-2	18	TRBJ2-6	CASSLVALAGSGANVLTF	TGTGCCAGCAGCTTAGTGGCTTTGGCCGGGTCTGGGGCCAACGTCCTGACTTTC